Here is one TCR beta chain with its context. What it recognizes is unknown. This entry comes from a study of monozygotic twins with inflammatory bowel disease. Findings and caveats of the study: Clonotypes shared with others were fewer in IBD patients than in healthy twins, especially with disease activity. Possibly reflecting limited power, no difference in repertoire similarity was found between concordant and discordant twins.

Donors each contributed one blood sample measuring around 2.4 ml. There are 15 residues in the CDR3. TCRdb re-called the 5' RACE reads and catalogs CDR3 proteins one per entry, DNA excluded. The table for this sample gives some 190,000 distinct CDR3 sequences. The chain recombines TRBV12-3 or TRBV12-4 with TRBJ1-6; lacking DNA, the TRBD1 call made by TCRdb goes unchecked. This clonotype originated in a human donor with ulcerative colitis or Crohn's disease, or a healthy co-twin of an affected twin (not recorded which). Material: blood. The CDR3 is CASRPRTGRESPLHF.